This T cell receptor (beta chain) was recorded in a study of cytomegalovirus exposure and HLA in healthy donors. The CDR3 runs to 15 residues. Germline loops: CDR1 MNHNS, CDR2 SASEGT. V trimming: 4 bases; J trimming: 5 bases; junction bases outside the gene matches: 4. Study conclusions and caveats: The study recorded 150 to 200 TCR beta chains that were cytomegalovirus-associated. Exclusion as indistinguishable affected some V segments, including TRBV6-2 and TRBV6-3.

With respect to this clone: The antigen is unknown.

13 Jbeta primers and 60 Vbeta primers were used for the PCR. The table came from immunoSEQ multiplex PCR; TCRdb's copy has only in-frame clones and leaves some out. The table has 100,000 to 150,000 clones, over 70% seen once. The chain is built from TRBV6-1 and TRBJ2-2, with 10 bases that match TRBD2. Material for sequencing was PBMCs. This receptor was taken from a woman aged 40 to 55 in good health and CMV-seropositive. The CDR3 coding sequence is TGTGCCAGCAGTGCCGGGACTAGCGTTACCGGGGAGCTGTTTTTT. This codes for CASSAGTSVTGELFF.